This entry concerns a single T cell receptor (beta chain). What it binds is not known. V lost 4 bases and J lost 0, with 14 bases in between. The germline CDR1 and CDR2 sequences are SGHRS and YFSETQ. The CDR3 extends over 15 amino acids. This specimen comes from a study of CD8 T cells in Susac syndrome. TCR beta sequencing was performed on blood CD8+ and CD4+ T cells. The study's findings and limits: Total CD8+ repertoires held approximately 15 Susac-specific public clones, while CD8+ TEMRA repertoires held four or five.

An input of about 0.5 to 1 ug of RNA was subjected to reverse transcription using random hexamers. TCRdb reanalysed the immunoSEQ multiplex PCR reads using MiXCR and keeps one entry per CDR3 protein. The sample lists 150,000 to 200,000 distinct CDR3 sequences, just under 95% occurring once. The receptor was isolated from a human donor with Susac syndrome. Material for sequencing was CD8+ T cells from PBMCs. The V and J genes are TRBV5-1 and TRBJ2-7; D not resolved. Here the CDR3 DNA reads TGCGCCAGCAGCCCTTGGGATCGCAGCTCCTACGAGCAGTACTTC. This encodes CASSPWDRSSYEQYF.